The clone carrying this T cell receptor beta chain has a handful of counts. This specimen comes from a study of blood T cells in healthy people across ages. The junction had 3 bases not matched to a gene; V was cut back by 5 bases and J by 2 bases. Germline-derived CDR1 and CDR2 are MNHEY and SVGAGI. The CDR3 length is 14 residues. For the second PCR, which ran for about 6 to 11 cycles, a sample-barcoded 5' primer and a J-beta primer mix were used. TCRdb passed the 5' RACE reads through MiXCR, listing each CDR3 protein once. The sample has 1.5 million to 2 million distinct CDR3 sequences, roughly 27% seen once; the top ten hold 7.7%.

This sequence joins TRBV6-5 and TRBJ2-1, with 7 bases matching TRBD1. This sequence was found in a woman in her 30s in good health. Sequencing input: blood. CDR3 loop: CASSRGQPYNEQFF. The CDR3 nucleotides are TGTGCCAGCAGTCGGGGACAGCCCTACAATGAGCAGTTCTTC.